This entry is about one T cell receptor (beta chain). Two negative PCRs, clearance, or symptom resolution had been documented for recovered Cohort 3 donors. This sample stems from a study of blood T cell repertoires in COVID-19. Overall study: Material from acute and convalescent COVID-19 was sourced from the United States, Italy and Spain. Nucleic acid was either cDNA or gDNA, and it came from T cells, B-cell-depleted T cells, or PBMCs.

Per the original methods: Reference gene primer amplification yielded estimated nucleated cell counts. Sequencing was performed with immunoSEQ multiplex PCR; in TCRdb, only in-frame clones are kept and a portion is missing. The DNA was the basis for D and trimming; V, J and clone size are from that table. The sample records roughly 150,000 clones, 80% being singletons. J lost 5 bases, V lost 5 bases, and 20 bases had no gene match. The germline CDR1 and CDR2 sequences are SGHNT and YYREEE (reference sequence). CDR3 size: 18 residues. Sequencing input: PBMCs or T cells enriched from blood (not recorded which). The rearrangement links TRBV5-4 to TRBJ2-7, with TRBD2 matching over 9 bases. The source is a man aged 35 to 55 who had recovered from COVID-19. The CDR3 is CASRLRSPASGDTHEQYF. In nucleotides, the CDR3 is TGTGCCAGCAGGTTGAGGTCCCCGGCTAGCGGGGATACCCACGAGCAGTACTTC.